Reported below is one TCR beta chain. Its matching antigen is unknown. The source of the sample is a study of post-analysis software for immune sequencing data. Overall study results and limits: When patients were compared with controls, about 5 TRBV segments were more frequent, TRBV5-6, TRBV5-1 and TRBV20-1 among them.

The CDR3 spans 14 residues. CDR1 and CDR2 from the germline V gene are KGHDR and SFDVKD. V lost 3 bases and J 10 bases, leaving 15 bases between the germline ends. Unique molecular identifiers featured in each of the TCR beta cDNA libraries. Roughly 0.5 million cDNA molecules were obtained from around 1 to 10 million T cells. TCRdb re-analysed the PCR reads in MiXCR, keeping a single row per CDR3 protein. Of 700,000 to 900,000 distinct CDR3 sequences detected, more than 45% appear once; the ten largest clones hold around 4.7%. This clonotype was sampled from a girl under 18 with multiple sclerosis. This sequence joins TRBV24-1 and TRBJ2-1; a weak D match, TRBD2 (5 bases). Specimen: blood. DNA of the CDR3: TGTGCCACCAGTGATCCGCCCCGGACGGGAGAGCAGTTCTTC. It yields the protein CATSDPPRTGEQFF.